This T cell receptor (beta chain) comes out of a study of T cell responses to AZD1222 COVID-19 vaccine. The count of this clone is one. The CDR3 contains 13 residues. CDR1 and CDR2 from the germline V gene are LGHDT and YNNKEL (reference sequence). The V and J ends lost 5 bases and 2 bases respectively, with 9 bases between them. Clones were read by immunoSEQ multiplex PCR, and TCRdb kept only the in-frame ones, dropping some. The sample has fewer than 150,000 clones, about 94% seen once. This clonotype was sampled from an adult in good health. The chain links TRBV3-1 (or the pseudogene TRBV3-2) to TRBJ2-5; D unresolved. Here the sequenced sample was peripheral blood, taken on day 0 of AZD1222 vaccination. The CDR3 protein is CASSEGPQETQYF. CDR3 DNA: TGTGCCAGCAGCGAAGGTCCACAAGAGACCCAGTACTTC.